A single sample gave rise to the 2 T cell receptor beta chains below, sequenced in a study of shared clonotypes between healthy human individuals. The data were produced by immunoSEQ multiplex PCR, yet TCRdb's version contains in-frame clones alone and is incomplete. In the table there are about half a million clones, over 70% of which are singletons. Specimen: PBMCs. The receptors originated from a woman in her forties in good health. Some clones in this sample may be carry-over from other donors' samples.

The CDR3 spells CASSLDPSSFETQYF. CDR3 sequence (DNA): TGTGCCAGCAGCTTAGACCCGAGCTCATTCGAGACCCAGTACTTC. This rearrangement joins TRBV7-2 to TRBJ2-5, with D unresolved. Trimming left V 1 base short and J 5 bases short, with 14 bases between. Germline assignment: CDR1 SGHTA and CDR2 FQGNSA. The CDR3 covers 15 residues.

The chain joins TRBV10-1 to TRBJ2-5, with D tentatively TRBD2 (6 bases). V lost 3 bases and J 0 bases, leaving 11 bases between the germline ends. The CDR3 consists of 15 residues. Germline V gives CDR1 WNHNN, CDR2 SYGVQD (reference sequence). The CDR3 protein is CASSETGRDQETQYF. For the CDR3, the DNA is TGCGCCAGCAGTGAAACCGGGAGAGACCAAGAGACCCAGTACTTC.